These 32 T cell receptor beta chains came from one sample sequenced in a study of post-analysis software for immune sequencing data. Study-wide findings and caveats: Controls showed lower frequencies than patients for five TRBV segments, and TRBV5-6, TRBV5-1 and TRBV20-1 were among these.

Their recognized antigens are unknown. Unique molecular identifiers were carried by the TCR beta cDNA libraries. TCRdb independently ran MiXCR on the PCR reads; one entry per CDR3 protein. The sample carries 400,000 to 500,000 distinct CDR3 sequences, roughly 38% recorded once. Sequencing input: blood. These receptors were collected from a girl aged 2 to 10 with multiple sclerosis.

This chain connects TRBV20-1 to TRBJ2-7, with 7 nucleotides matching TRBD2. V trimming: 6 bases; J trimming: 8 bases; junction bases outside the gene matches: 13. CDR1 is DFQATT, CDR2 SNEGSKA, per germline (reference sequence). The CDR3 spans 13 residues. CDR3 DNA: TGCAGTGCCAAGGGGCTAGCGGTGTGGAAGCAGTACTTC. Translated, it gives CSAKGLAVWKQYF.

The V gene is TRBV20-1, the J gene TRBJ2-7; D is undetermined. CDR3 length: 11 amino acids. CDR1 is DFQATT and CDR2 is SNEGSKA in the germline V gene (reference sequence). V lost 2 bases, J lost 1 base, and 3 bases lay in between. This chain's CDR3 is CSARQSYEQYF. In nucleotides, the CDR3 is TGCAGTGCTAGACAATCCTACGAGCAGTACTTC.

Written as DNA, the CDR3 is TGTGCCAGCAGCTTGGTGCGGTACGACAATGAGCAGTTCTTC. Encoded protein: CASSLVRYDNEQFF. The J gene is TRBJ2-1, the V gene TRBV5-6; unclear D gene. CDR1 and CDR2 from the germline V gene are SGHDT and YYEEEE. Trimming pared 0 bases from V and 5 bases from J, leaving 9 bases between. This CDR3 spans 14 amino acids. Full variable domain (rest looked up from reference TRBV5-6 and TRBJ2-1): DAGVTQSPTHLIKTRGQQVTLRCSPKSGHDTVSWYQQALGQGPQFIFQYYEEEERQRGNFPDRFSGHQFPNYSSELNVNALLLGDSALYLCASSLVRYDNEQFFGPGTRLTVL.

The gene calls are TRBV11-2 and TRBJ2-1, with a weak D call TRBD2 (5 bases). The CDR3 has 14 residues. V dropped 3 bases and J dropped 9 bases, with 15 bases sitting between them. Looked up from germline, CDR1 is SGHAT and CDR2 is FQNNGV. The CDR3 coding sequence is TGTGCCAGCAGCTTGAGGGTGGGTAATGTTGAGCAGTTCTTC. Encoded protein: CASSLRVGNVEQFF. The full variable domain, in which reference TRBV11-2 and TRBJ2-1 provide the parts outside the CDR3, is EAGVAQSPRYKIIEKRQSVAFWCNPISGHATLYWYQQILGQGPKLLIQFQNNGVVDDSQLPKDRFSAERLKGVDSTLKIQPAKLEDSAVYLCASSLRVGNVEQFFGPGTRLTVL.

The chain links TRBV20-1 to TRBJ2-7, with 8 bases fitting TRBD1. This CDR3 has 14 amino acids. Germline V gene data show CDR1 as DFQATT and CDR2 as SNEGSKA (reference sequence). The CDR3 coding sequence is TGCAGGACAGGGGAGTACCCAAGGAGCTACGAGCAGTACTTC. This gives the protein CRTGEYPRSYEQYF.

This clonotype was seen only a few times. This chain links TRBV20-1 with TRBJ2-1; 10 bases agree with TRBD2. The V segment lost 3 bases and the J segment 4 bases; nucleotides outside the gene matches: 9. CDR3 length: 16 amino acids. Germline V gene sequence: CDR1 DFQATT, CDR2 SNEGSKA (reference sequence). The CDR3 is CSARDRGLAVYNEQFF. CDR3 in DNA: TGCAGTGCTAGGGACCGCGGACTAGCGGTTTACAATGAGCAGTTCTTC.

The chain carries TRBV20-1 and TRBJ2-1; TRBD2 is a possible D gene (5 bases). The CDR3 is 13 residues long. Trimming removed 7 bases at V and 6 bases at J, with 16 bases between. Germline V gene lookup returns CDR1 DFQATT and CDR2 SNEGSKA (reference sequence). For the CDR3, the DNA is TGCAGTGTTGATTTGAGGGATCGCAATGAGCAGTTCTTC. Its protein product is CSVDLRDRNEQFF.

This clonotype was observed a handful of times. This chain joins TRBV28 and TRBJ2-3; 10 bases agree with TRBD2. This CDR3 is built from 15 residues. The trim removed 7 bases at V and 2 bases at J, leaving 6 bases unmatched. Germline CDR1 reads MDHEN; CDR2 reads SYDVKM. CDR3 sequence reads: CASTSSGGVTDTQYF. As DNA, the CDR3 is TGTGCCAGCACCTCTAGCGGGGGCGTCACAGATACGCAGTATTTT.

The V call is TRBV7-8, the J call TRBJ2-1; 8 nucleotides line up with TRBD2. The germline V gene has CDR1 SGHVS and CDR2 FQNEAQ. The CDR3 length is 15 residues. With 5 bases clipped from V and 6 bases from J, the junction kept 9 bases outside the gene matches. The CDR3 spells CASSRTGTRPNEQFF. CDR3 sequence (DNA): TGTGCCAGCAGCCGAACCGGGACTAGACCCAATGAGCAGTTCTTC. Based on the CDR3 plus reference TRBV7-8 and TRBJ2-1, the full variable domain is GAGVSQSPRYKVAKRGQDVALRCDPISGHVSLFWYQQALGQGPEFLTYFQNEAQLDKSGLPSDRFFAERPEGSVSTLKIQRTQQEDSAVYLCASSRTGTRPNEQFFGPGTRLTVL.

This clonotype turned up a few times. Relative to the germline gene, one junction end is altered; a read error may explain this. This rearrangement joins TRBV5-1 to TRBJ2-6, with D perhaps matching TRBD2 (5 bases). The CDR3 is 16 amino acids. The V gene's germline CDR1 is SGHRS and CDR2 YFSETQ. CDR3 DNA: TGCGCCAGCAGCGGAGGACGGAGCTCTGAGGCCAACGTCCTGACTTTC. As protein: CASSGGRSSEANVLTF.

The rearrangement uses TRBV10-3 and TRBJ2-1; 12 bases fit TRBD2. The germline V gene has CDR1 ENHRY and CDR2 SYGVKD. V was clipped by 0 bases and J by 5 bases; unmatched bases: 14. This CDR3 comprises 20 residues. The CDR3 DNA is TGTGCCATCAGTGAGTCGATTGGGCTAGCGGGAGGGTCCACCAACAATGAGCAGTTCTTC. Protein: CAISESIGLAGGSTNNEQFF.

This clonotype appeared once. The chain uses TRBV10-3 and TRBJ2-7; 9 bases line up with TRBD2. The J call may not be correct, given that the DNA end is closer to TRBJ2-5. The CDR3 loop spans 16 amino acids. Germline CDR1 reads ENHRY; CDR2 reads SYGVKD. CDR3 in DNA: TGTGCCATCAGTGAAGATATTAGCGGGGGAGGGGAGACCCAGTACTTC. It is translated as CAISEDISGGGETQYF.

V is TRBV6-6 and J is TRBJ2-1, with 10 positions matching TRBD2. The CDR3 has 16 residues. V dropped 5 bases and J dropped 7; count of bases not matched to a gene: 11. Germline V gene data show CDR1 as MNHNY and CDR2 as SVGAGI (reference sequence). The CDR3: CASSPRPSGSRNEQFF. DNA for the CDR3: TGTGCCAGCAGTCCCCGGCCTAGCGGGAGCCGGAATGAGCAGTTCTTC.

This chain uses TRBV6-2 or TRBV6-3 with TRBJ2-5; D ambiguous. Trimming took off 2 bases at V and 11 bases at J, with 27 bases between the two ends. The CDR3 loop spans 17 amino acids. In germline, CDR1 is MNHEY, CDR2 SVGEGT. The CDR3 is CASSYRKFTGPRDEQYF. The CDR3 region has the DNA TGTGCCAGCAGTTACCGCAAATTCACTGGACCTCGCGATGAGCAGTACTTC.

This clonotype turned up a few times. The V call is TRBV12-3 or TRBV12-4, the J call TRBJ2-5; D unresolved. V shed 10 bases and J shed 0 bases, with 9 bases lying between them. CDR3 length equals 12 residues. CDR3: CAITRDQETQYF. CDR3 bases: TGTGCCATAACCCGGGACCAAGAGACCCAGTACTTC.

Only one count was recorded for this clonotype. This chain joins TRBV20-1 and TRBJ1-2, with D uncertain. CDR3 length: 8 amino acids. Germline V gives CDR1 DFQATT, CDR2 SNEGSKA (reference sequence). As DNA, the CDR3 is TGCTCGTACTATGGCTACACCTTC. It encodes CSYYGYTF.

This clonotype was seen more than once but under ten times. The V and J genes are TRBV7-2 and TRBJ2-7; D is possibly TRBD1 (6 bases). The germline V and J ends were trimmed by 3 bases and 3 bases, with 21 bases remaining between them. The CDR3 sequence is 17 residues long. Germline CDR1 SGHTA, CDR2 FQGNSA. CDR3 loop: CASSFRGTRGWIYEQYF. The CDR3 coding sequence is TGTGCCAGCAGCTTTAGAGGGACCAGGGGTTGGATCTACGAGCAGTACTTC. The variable domain in full, completed from reference TRBV7-2 and TRBJ2-7, reads GAGVSQSPSNKVTEKGKDVELRCDPISGHTALYWYRQSLGQGLEFLIYFQGNSAPDKSGLPSDRFSAERTGGSVSTLTIQRTQQEDSAVYLCASSFRGTRGWIYEQYFGPGTRLTVT.

A word on this clonotype: The junction and the germline gene differ at one end; a read error may be behind it. The CDR3 region is CACSLRTENYGYTF. CDR3 sequence (DNA): TGTGCCTGCAGCCTCCGGACAGAAAACTATGGCTACACCTTC. The J gene is TRBJ1-2, the V gene TRBV7-2, with D maybe TRBD1 (6 bases). CDR1 is SGHTA, CDR2 FQGNSA, per germline. The CDR3 contains 14 residues.

The rearrangement joins TRBV5-1 to TRBJ1-4, with TRBD1 as a possible D gene (5 bases). Germline-derived CDR1 and CDR2 are SGHRS and YFSETQ. Deletions cut 2 bases from V and 2 bases from J, with 10 bases between. The CDR3 covers 15 residues. CDR3 DNA sequence: TGCGCCAGCAGCTTCGACAGCACTACTAATGAAAAACTGTTTTTT. Translating it yields CASSFDSTTNEKLFF.

Concerning this clonotype: Compared with germline, one end of the junction differs, possibly owing to a read error. This chain joins TRBV7-3 and TRBJ1-2, with D perhaps TRBD1 (6 bases). CDR1 and CDR2 from the germline V gene are SGHTA and FQGTGA. This CDR3 spans 13 amino acids. The CDR3 region is CAISLGGNYGYTF. In nucleotides, the CDR3 is TGTGCCATCAGCTTAGGGGGGAACTATGGCTACACCTTC.

The CDR3 bases are TGTGCCAGCAGAAGCTTCCTAGCGGGAGGCACAGATACGCAGTATTTT. The encoded protein is CASRSFLAGGTDTQYF. This sequence joins TRBV28 and TRBJ2-3, with 10 nucleotides matching TRBD2. This CDR3 region has 16 residues. V shed 6 bases and J 1 base; nucleotides not matched to a gene: 7. Germline CDR1 is MDHEN and CDR2 is SYDVKM. Full variable domain (rest looked up from reference TRBV28 and TRBJ2-3): DVKVTQSSRYLVKRTGEKVFLECVQDMDHENMFWYRQDPGLGLRLIYFSYDVKMKEKGDIPEGYSVSREKKERFSLILESASTNQTSMYLCASRSFLAGGTDTQYFGPGTRLTVL.

This clonotype was detected only a few times. The chain joins TRBV5-1 to TRBJ2-4, with 7 bases that match TRBD1. Germline V lookup: CDR1 SGHRS, CDR2 YFSETQ. This CDR3 spans 14 amino acids. V gave up 4 bases and J gave up 1 base; unmatched junction bases: 2. CDR3 bases: TGCGCCAGCAGCCTACAGGGGGCCAAAAACATTCAGTACTTC. This encodes CASSLQGAKNIQYF.

V and J are TRBV4-3 and TRBJ1-2, with D tentatively TRBD1 (5 bases). Trimming shortened V by 0 bases and J by 4 bases, and 12 bases separated the two germline ends. This CDR3 has 15 amino acids. Germline V gene sequence: CDR1 LGHNA, CDR2 YSLEER. CDR3 protein: CASSQDPRQGYGYTF. DNA of the CDR3: TGCGCCAGCAGCCAAGATCCCCGGCAGGGCTATGGCTACACCTTC.

The chain is built from TRBV24-1 and TRBJ2-5; D is ambiguous. TRBJ2-7 matches the DNA end more closely, so the J call is doubtful. Germline V gene data show CDR1 as KGHDR and CDR2 as SFDVKD. The CDR3 runs 14 residues. CDR3 sequence reads: CATSDFGTSYEQYF. The CDR3 DNA reads TGTGCCACCAGTGATTTCGGCACCAGCTACGAGCAGTACTTC.

This clonotype has more than one count but fewer than ten. The V and J genes are TRBV14 and TRBJ2-1; the D gene is possibly TRBD1 (5 bases). CDR1 and CDR2 from the germline V gene are SGHDN and FVKESK. Trimming took 0 bases from V and 6 from J, leaving 9 bases between them. This CDR3 has 14 amino acids. The CDR3 DNA reads as TGTGCCAGCAGCCAAGATCCAGGGCCCAATGAGCAGTTCTTC. Translated: CASSQDPGPNEQFF. Full variable domain (rest looked up from reference TRBV14 and TRBJ2-1): EAGVTQFPSHSVIEKGQTVTLRCDPISGHDNLYWYRRVMGKEIKFLLHFVKESKQDESGMPNNRFLAERTGGTYSTLKVQPAELEDSGVYFCASSQDPGPNEQFFGPGTRLTVL.

This clonotype was detected only a few times. V gene TRBV28 combines with J gene TRBJ2-6, with 8 bases identical to TRBD1. Germline CDR1 and CDR2: MDHEN and SYDVKM. This CDR3 contains 17 residues. Losses at the gene ends were 5 bases for V and 0 bases for J; bases not matched to a gene: 6. Here the CDR3 DNA reads TGTGCCAGCAGTCCCCGGACAGGGCTCTCTGGGGCCAACGTCCTGACTTTC. Amino acids: CASSPRTGLSGANVLTF.

This clonotype was picked up a small number of times. The chain is built from TRBV29-1 and TRBJ2-1; the match to TRBD1 covers 7 bases. This CDR3 contains 14 residues. Looked up from germline, CDR1 is SQVTM and CDR2 is ANQGSEA. The junction had 12 bases not matched to a gene; V was cut back by 6 bases and J by 7 bases. Written as DNA, the CDR3 is TGCAGCGTCCAGGGGGAGCTGATAACGAATGAGCAGTTCTTC. Residues: CSVQGELITNEQFF.

The CDR3 DNA is TGTGCCAGCAGCCAACAGTACGGGACAGGGCTCGAGCAGTACTTC. It yields the protein CASSQQYGTGLEQYF. The chain links TRBV3-1 to TRBJ2-7; 9 bases line up with TRBD1. The CDR3 loop spans 15 amino acids. From germline, CDR1 is LGHDT and CDR2 YNNKEL (reference sequence). Trimming cost V 2 bases and J 6 bases; bases outside gene matches: 8.

This clonotype was observed a handful of times. The V gene is TRBV10-1, the J gene TRBJ2-5; D remains unclear. There are 11 residues in the CDR3. The V end was cut by 3 bases, the J end by 5 bases, with 4 bases between. Germline assignment: CDR1 WNHNN and CDR2 SYGVQD (reference sequence). CDR3 amino acids: CASSDGETQYF. The CDR3 DNA is TGCGCCAGCAGTGACGGGGAGACCCAGTACTTC.

The genes are TRBV7-3 and TRBJ2-2; the match to TRBD2 covers 8 bases. Trimming removed 0 bases from V and 4 bases from J; junction bases left unmatched: 10. This CDR3 has 18 amino acids. Germline V gene lookup returns CDR1 SGHTA and CDR2 FQGTGA. CDR3 coding DNA: TGTGCCAGCAGCTTAACGGACCCGACGGGAGGGGTCACCGGGGAGCTGTTTTTT. It translates to CASSLTDPTGGVTGELFF.

V usage is TRBV29-1 and J usage is TRBJ2-7, with D maybe TRBD1 (6 bases). The CDR3 loop spans 12 amino acids. Germline CDR1 reads SQVTM; CDR2 reads ANQGSEA. V was cut by 8 bases and J by 0 bases, with 11 bases left in between. CDR3 sequence: CSCKDSSYEQYF. CDR3 nucleotide sequence: TGCAGCTGTAAGGACAGCTCCTACGAGCAGTACTTC.

The chain employs TRBV11-1 and TRBJ2-1, with D possibly TRBD1 on 6 matching bases. The tail of the sequence fits TRBJ2-7 better, so the J call may be wrong. The CDR3 loop spans 16 amino acids. The germline V gene encodes CDR1 SGHAT and CDR2 FQDESV (reference sequence). The CDR3 here is CASSSSSTDRNHEQYF. The CDR3 DNA is TGTGCCAGCAGCTCCTCCTCCACAGACAGGAACCATGAGCAGTACTTC.